The T cell receptor beta chain described here comes from a study of metastatic and nonmetastatic thyroid tumors. Thyroid surgery had not been preceded by any treatment in any patient. Authors' methods: To classify distant metastasis in papillary thyroid cancer, a model was built from CDR3 differences across clinicopathological groups. TCRdb re-called clones via MiXCR from the PCR reads. These V and J calls derive from TCRdb rather than the authors' analysis. This table has 30,000 to 40,000 clones, 18% appearing once. The CDR3 sequence is 13 residues long. Trimming pared 6 bases from V and 1 base from J, leaving 6 bases between. Germline V gene lookup returns CDR1 WNHNN and CDR2 SYGVQD (reference sequence). In its sample, this clone was seen many times.

The J gene is TRBJ2-2, the V gene TRBV10-1, with D hard to call. This TCR derives from a male donor with papillary thyroid cancer or a benign thyroid nodule (not recorded which). Some clones in this sample may be carry-over from other donors' samples. The sample taken for sequencing was blood. As DNA, the CDR3 is TGCGCCAGCAGGGGGATGAACACCGGGGAGCTGTTTTTT. Translated: CASRGMNTGELFF.